The 18 T cell receptor beta chains below come from one sample, sequenced in a study of T cells in Graves' hyperthyroidism and ophthalmopathy. Using RNA transcripts as the source, TCR beta CDR3 regions were amplified. TCR CDR3 regions were first amplified by RT-PCR with HTBI primers. Each CDR3 protein is one row after TCRdb ran MiXCR on the multiplex PCR reads. The data show about 840,000 distinct CDR3 sequences, over 35% seen once. The source material was blood. The receptors come from a man younger than 30 with Graves' hyperthyroidism.

V gene TRBV29-1 combines with J gene TRBJ2-1; D is possibly TRBD1 or TRBD2 (5 bases each). Trimming removed 3 bases from V and 8 bases from J, with 11 bases in between. Germline V gene lookup returns CDR1 SQVTM and CDR2 ANQGSEA. The CDR3 has 12 amino acids. This chain's CDR3 is CSVEGPGDEQFF. In nucleotides, the CDR3 is TGCAGCGTTGAGGGACCCGGGGATGAGCAGTTCTTC.

This clonotype was picked up a small number of times. The chain links TRBV6-5 to TRBJ1-1; 8 bases line up with TRBD1. The V segment lost 5 bases and the J segment 2 bases; nucleotides outside the gene matches: 10. Germline V gene lookup returns CDR1 MNHEY and CDR2 SVGAGI. This CDR3 comprises 16 residues. Here the CDR3 DNA reads TGTGCCAGCAGTCGTCAGCACGGACAGGGCAACACTGAAGCTTTCTTT. Translating it yields CASSRQHGQGNTEAFF.

The gene calls are TRBV7-9 and TRBJ2-7; TRBD2 matches at 7 bases. This CDR3 spans 15 amino acids. From germline, CDR1 is SEHNR and CDR2 FQNEAQ (reference sequence). Trimming removed 1 base from V and 2 bases from J; junction bases left unmatched: 5. CDR3 in amino acids: CASSLDAGETYEQYF. CDR3 bases: TGTGCCAGCAGCTTAGATGCGGGGGAGACCTACGAGCAGTACTTC.

This chain joins TRBV6-5 and TRBJ2-7; perhaps TRBD1 as D (6 bases). V lost 8 bases and J 2 bases, leaving 19 bases between the germline ends. This CDR3 is built from 15 residues. Germline CDR1 MNHEY, CDR2 SVGAGI. This CDR3 is CASAWGKQGPYEQYF. Written as DNA, the CDR3 is TGTGCCAGCGCCTGGGGGAAACAGGGCCCCTACGAGCAGTACTTC.

The CDR3 nucleotides read TGTGCCAGCTCACCGCGCGCGGGGTATGATTCACCCCTCCACTTT. Translated, it gives CASSPRAGYDSPLHF. This sequence joins TRBV7-2 and TRBJ1-6; D is ambiguous. V lost 8 bases to trimming and J lost 8 bases, with 19 bases between them. The CDR3 is made up of 15 amino acids. Germline CDR1 is SGHTA and CDR2 is FQGNSA.

The V gene is TRBV12-3 or TRBV12-4, the J gene TRBJ1-5, with TRBD1 identical over 7 bases. This CDR3 contains 16 residues. Unmatched junction bases numbered 12, after V lost 6 bases and J lost 4 bases. CDR3 protein: CASSRPWTGLNQPQHF. The CDR3 coding sequence is TGTGCCAGCAGCCGTCCGTGGACAGGCTTGAATCAGCCCCAGCATTTT.

This clonotype was observed many times. The chain recombines TRBV24-1 with TRBJ1-1; D unclear. The CDR3 extends over 15 amino acids. V lost 3 bases to trimming and J lost 7 bases, with 17 bases between them. Germline lookup yields CDR1 KGHDR and CDR2 SFDVKD. The CDR3 coding sequence is TGTGCCACCAGTGATCCGGGGTCCGAACGGGGTGAAGCTTTCTTT. Translated: CATSDPGSERGEAFF.

This clonotype was counted between two and nine times. In DNA, the CDR3 is TGTGCCAGTAGTTGGCAGGGTATGGGGAGCAATCAGCCCCAGCATTTT. Translated: CASSWQGMGSNQPQHF. The V and J genes are TRBV19 and TRBJ1-5; possible D gene TRBD1, 5 bases. Trimming shortened V by 5 bases and J by 1 base, and 15 bases separated the two germline ends. The CDR3 sequence is 16 residues long. The germline gives CDR1 LNHDA, CDR2 SQIVND (reference sequence).

There are a few counts of this clonotype. The V and J genes are TRBV9 and TRBJ2-7; D is possibly TRBD2 (6 bases). V lost 2 bases and J lost 7, with 13 bases in between. The germline CDR1 and CDR2 sequences are SGDLS and YYNGEE. The CDR3 has 13 residues. CDR3 in DNA: TGTGCCAGCAGCGTTGACGCGGGGTTAGAGCAGTACTTC. It translates to CASSVDAGLEQYF.

The V and J genes are TRBV19 and TRBJ1-3; D is ambiguous. V gave up 1 base and J gave up 5 bases, with 12 bases separating them. The CDR3 consists of 15 residues. Per the germline V gene, CDR1 is LNHDA and CDR2 is SQIVND (reference sequence). CDR3 in amino acids: CASSIAVRARNTIYF. The CDR3 DNA sequence: TGTGCCAGTAGTATAGCCGTGAGGGCGCGAAACACCATATATTTT.

The sample holds many counts of this clonotype. The gene calls are TRBV7-9 and TRBJ2-5, with D possibly matching TRBD2 (5 bases). The CDR3 loop spans 13 amino acids. Germline V gives CDR1 SEHNR, CDR2 FQNEAQ (reference sequence). Between the trimmed V and J ends, which lost 2 bases and 4 bases, there was a span of 8 bases. CDR3 loop: CASSLYAGETQYF. The CDR3, as DNA: TGTGCCAGCAGCTTATACGCGGGAGAGACCCAGTACTTC.

This clonotype showed up many times. The chain employs TRBV29-1 and TRBJ1-2; 12 positions match TRBD1. Germline-derived CDR1 and CDR2 are SQVTM and ANQGSEA. With V trimmed by 5 bases and J by 4 bases, 5 bases remained unmatched. The CDR3 sequence is 14 residues long. The CDR3 region is CSVWDRGRSYGYTF. Here the CDR3 DNA reads TGCAGCGTTTGGGACAGGGGGCGCAGCTATGGCTACACCTTC. Together with reference TRBV29-1 and TRBJ1-2, the CDR3 gives the full variable domain: SAVISQKPSRDICQRGTSLTIQCQVDSQVTMMFWYRQQPGQSLTLIATANQGSEATYESGFVIDKFPISRPNLTFSTLTVSNMSPEDSSIYLCSVWDRGRSYGYTFGSGTRLTVV.

This clonotype has more than one count but fewer than ten. The CDR3 region has the DNA TGTGCCAGCAGTTATGACAGCAAGACCCAGTACTTC. Residues: CASSYDSKTQYF. This chain links TRBV6-5 with TRBJ2-5, with D possibly TRBD1 on 5 matching bases. Germline lookup yields CDR1 MNHEY and CDR2 SVGAGI. Trimming took off 3 bases at V and 6 bases at J, with 8 bases between the two ends. The CDR3 consists of 12 residues.

There are a few counts of this clonotype. The CDR3 here is CASSSSGRGYEQYF. The DNA of the CDR3 is TGTGCCAGCAGCTCTAGCGGGAGGGGCTACGAGCAGTACTTC. The chain has TRBV5-6 and TRBJ2-7, with 12 nucleotides matching TRBD2. CDR1 SGHDT and CDR2 YYEEEE come from the germline V gene. V shed 3 bases and J 3 bases; nucleotides not matched to a gene: 1. CDR3 size: 14 residues. The full variable domain, completed using reference TRBV5-6 and TRBJ2-7, is DAGVTQSPTHLIKTRGQQVTLRCSPKSGHDTVSWYQQALGQGPQFIFQYYEEEERQRGNFPDRFSGHQFPNYSSELNVNALLLGDSALYLCASSSSGRGYEQYFGPGTRLTVT.

This clonotype appeared a few times. The genes are TRBV29-1 and TRBJ1-4; TRBD1 might be the D (6 bases). The CDR3 extends over 14 amino acids. The V end was cut by 3 bases, the J end by 7 bases, with 15 bases between. Germline CDR1 reads SQVTM; CDR2 reads ANQGSEA. CDR3 sequence: CSVDSTGGGEKLFF. The CDR3 nucleotides are TGCAGCGTTGATTCGACAGGCGGAGGTGAAAAACTGTTTTTT.

The table lists this clonotype with many counts. The chain combines TRBV29-1 with TRBJ2-7, with TRBD2 as a possible D gene (5 bases). V was shortened by 4 bases and J by 4 bases, with 11 bases between the two germline ends. The CDR3 covers 12 residues. CDR1 is SQVTM, CDR2 ANQGSEA, per germline. The CDR3 spells CSVAGRAYEQYF. CDR3 in DNA: TGCAGCGTTGCGGGGAGAGCGTACGAGCAGTACTTC.

This clonotype was seen only once. This clone may be a read error of a much larger clone one base away. The CDR3 sequence: CAISDTIRDQPQHF. The DNA for the CDR3 is TGTGCCATCAGTGATACTATCAGGGATCAGCCCCAGCATTTT. The J gene is TRBJ1-5, the V gene TRBV10-3; tentative D call: TRBD1 (5 bases). Germline CDR1 is ENHRY and CDR2 is SYGVKD. V lost 3 bases, J lost 5 bases, and 11 bases lay in between. The CDR3 loop spans 14 amino acids.

This clonotype turned up a few times. CDR3 region: CASSGDDRLYGYTF. The DNA for the CDR3 is TGTGCCAGCAGTGGGGACGACAGGCTCTATGGCTACACCTTC. The chain is built from TRBV6-5 and TRBJ1-2; TRBD1 might be the D (6 bases). V gave up 5 bases and J gave up 4 bases, with 14 bases separating them. CDR1 and CDR2 (germline): MNHEY, SVGAGI. The CDR3 has 14 amino acids.